These 5 T cell receptor beta chains were sequenced from one sample in a study of OX40 agonist ivuxolimab in advanced cancers. The method was immunoSEQ multiplex PCR; TCRdb's version includes in-frame clones alone and lacks a portion of them. Of 60,000 or so clones listed, roughly 88% are singletons. The sequenced sample was CD4+ or CD8+ T cells sorted from blood, obtained in a trial of the OX40 agonist ivuxolimab. Receptors were obtained from an adult with an advanced solid tumor such as melanoma, head and neck, liver or kidney cancer.

This rearrangement joins TRBV7-6 to TRBJ2-2; D unresolved. The CDR3 is 14 residues long. Germline CDR1 SGHVS, CDR2 FNYEAQ. The ends were cut back, 5 bases at V and 1 base at J, with 8 bases in the middle. This CDR3 is CASSQKVNTGELFF. DNA of the CDR3: TGTGCCAGCAGCCAAAAAGTGAACACCGGGGAGCTGTTTTTT.

This chain connects TRBV7-9 to TRBJ1-1; 10 bases agree with TRBD1. Germline values: CDR1 SEHNR, CDR2 FQNEAQ (reference sequence). J was trimmed by 5 bases and V by 6 bases; bases with no gene match: 9. The CDR3 has 15 amino acids. The chain's CDR3 is CASSETGGVGTEAFF. For the CDR3, the DNA is TGTGCCAGCAGTGAGACAGGGGGCGTCGGAACTGAAGCTTTCTTT.

The chain recombines TRBV7-2 with TRBJ1-2; weak D call: TRBD1 (6 bases). Trimming took off 3 bases at V and 8 bases at J, with 10 bases between the two ends. Per the germline V gene, CDR1 is SGHTA and CDR2 is FQGNSA. The CDR3 has 12 residues. The CDR3, as DNA: TGTGCCAGCAGCTTTCCAGGGGAGGGCTACACCTTC. It codes for CASSFPGEGYTF.

This chain joins TRBV7-9 and TRBJ2-5; 9 positions match TRBD2. Unmatched junction bases numbered 8, after V lost 4 bases and J lost 5 bases. The CDR3 is 15 residues long. The germline CDR1 and CDR2 sequences are SEHNR and FQNEAQ (reference sequence). The CDR3 sequence: CASSSRSGGRETQYF. The CDR3 coding sequence is TGTGCCAGCAGCTCCCGCAGCGGGGGGAGGGAGACCCAGTACTTC.

The chain has TRBV27 and TRBJ2-1; either TRBD1 or TRBD2 may fit D (5 bases each). This CDR3 is 15 amino acids long. Germline lookup yields CDR1 MNHEY and CDR2 SMNVEV (reference sequence). Between the trimmed V and J ends, which lost 7 bases and 6 bases, there was a span of 19 bases. The CDR3 protein is CASTARNRDLNEQFF. In DNA, the CDR3 is TGTGCCAGCACCGCCCGAAATAGGGACCTCAATGAGCAGTTCTTC.